These 30 T cell receptor beta chains came from one sample sequenced in a study of blood T cell repertoires in COVID-19. The assay was immunoSEQ multiplex PCR, and TCRdb's table has in-frame clones only and misses some. The sample has 140,000 to 150,000 clones, roughly 88% seen once. Input material: peripheral blood. These receptor sequences come from a woman in her sixties with COVID-19, enrolled during active disease.

This chain links TRBV7-9 with TRBJ2-5; 7 positions match TRBD1. This CDR3 comprises 17 residues. The V segment lost 5 bases and the J segment 1 base; nucleotides outside the gene matches: 13. Per the germline V gene, CDR1 is SEHNR and CDR2 is FQNEAQ (reference sequence). The CDR3 coding sequence is TGTGCCAGCAGCCTAAAGACAGGGCTGCGGAGCCAAGAGACCCAGTACTTC. Translating it yields CASSLKTGLRSQETQYF.

The chain carries TRBV5-1 and TRBJ1-6; D unclear. Trimming cost V 1 base and J 0 bases, with 11 bases left between them. Germline CDR1 SGHRS, CDR2 YFSETQ. There are 17 residues in the CDR3. This chain's CDR3 is CASSLLGSSSYNSPLHF. Here the CDR3 DNA reads TGCGCCAGCAGCTTGTTGGGGAGCAGCTCCTATAATTCACCCCTCCACTTT.

V gene TRBV15 combines with J gene TRBJ2-7; 7 positions agree with TRBD1. CDR3 length: 14 residues. Trimming removed 9 bases from V and 2 bases from J; junction bases left unmatched: 10. Germline values: CDR1 LNHNV, CDR2 YYDKDF (reference sequence). CDR3 bases: TGTGCCACGCAGGGCCTGGGACAGCCCTACGAGCAGTACTTC. Amino acids: CATQGLGQPYEQYF.

The chain is built from TRBV6-1 and TRBJ2-7; TRBD1 matches 12 bases. With V trimmed by 1 base and J by 1 base, 2 bases remained unmatched. The CDR3 runs to 16 residues. The germline V gene has CDR1 MNHNS and CDR2 SASEGT. CDR3: CASSEVGQGASYEQYF. The CDR3 coding sequence is TGTGCCAGCAGTGAAGTGGGACAGGGGGCATCCTACGAGCAGTACTTC.

The chain employs TRBV6-5 and TRBJ2-3; 8 nucleotides match TRBD2. Per germline, CDR1 MNHEY and CDR2 SVGAGI. This CDR3 comprises 15 residues. Trimming at V came to 6 bases and at J to 1 base, leaving 6 bases not matched to a gene. The CDR3 bases are TGTGCCAGCAGCTTGACTAGCGCCGGCACAGATACGCAGTATTTT. As protein: CASSLTSAGTDTQYF.

V is TRBV18 and J is TRBJ2-7, with no clear D. Trimming left V 1 base short and J 3 bases short, with 10 bases between. Germline V gene data show CDR1 as KGHSH and CDR2 as LQKENI. The CDR3 is made up of 14 amino acids. CDR3 in amino acids: CASSPRTESYEQYF. The DNA of the CDR3 is TGTGCCAGCTCACCACGAACAGAAAGCTACGAGCAGTACTTC.

This chain uses TRBV18 with TRBJ2-3, with 12 bases identical to TRBD2. Per the germline V gene, CDR1 is KGHSH and CDR2 is LQKENI. The trim removed 6 bases at V and 5 bases at J, leaving 3 bases unmatched. This CDR3 is 14 amino acids long. CDR3 protein: CASSTSGGQDTQYF. As DNA, the CDR3 is TGTGCCAGCTCCACTAGCGGGGGGCAAGATACGCAGTATTTT.

V and J are TRBV5-4 and TRBJ2-4, with TRBD1 matching 9 bases. Germline V gene sequence: CDR1 SGHNT, CDR2 YYREEE (reference sequence). This CDR3 region has 14 residues. Trimming at V came to 1 base and at J to 8 bases, leaving 4 bases not matched to a gene. CDR3 amino acids: CASSLRTGVDIQYF. In nucleotides, the CDR3 is TGTGCCAGCAGCTTGAGGACAGGGGTGGACATTCAGTACTTC.

This clone was seen a single time. This rearrangement joins TRBV27 to TRBJ1-5; TRBD1 agrees at 8 bases. The CDR3 is 14 residues long. Germline trimming cut 4 bases from V and 7 bases from J; bases unmatched to any gene: 6. CDR1 is MNHEY, CDR2 SMNVEV, per germline (reference sequence). The CDR3 coding sequence is TGTGCCAGCAGTTCCCAGGGGGCGGAACAGCCCCAGCATTTT. Protein product: CASSSQGAEQPQHF.

This chain links TRBV5-1 with TRBJ2-3; TRBD1 aligns across 8 bases. Trimming at V came to 4 bases and at J to 6 bases, leaving 19 bases not matched to a gene. The CDR3 has 18 residues. Germline loops: CDR1 SGHRS, CDR2 YFSETQ. The CDR3 loop is CASSPLDRDRLWGDTQYF. DNA of the CDR3: TGCGCCAGCAGCCCCCTGGACCGGGACAGGCTTTGGGGGGATACGCAGTATTTT.

The chain combines TRBV7-9 with TRBJ2-7; 8 bases agree with TRBD1. The CDR3 covers 13 residues. In germline, CDR1 is SEHNR, CDR2 FQNEAQ (reference sequence). V was pared by 1 base and J by 9 bases, with 5 bases of the junction left unmatched. This CDR3 is CASSLGQGAAQYF. CDR3 nucleotide sequence: TGTGCCAGCAGCTTAGGCCAGGGGGCTGCGCAGTACTTC.

This clone was counted only a few times. Other DNA sequences from this sample encode an identical CDR3 as well. V gene TRBV29-1 combines with J gene TRBJ1-1; 7 bases are a match to TRBD1. The germline CDR1 and CDR2 sequences are SQVTM and ANQGSEA. Trimming cost V 5 bases and J 0 bases; bases outside gene matches: 3. The CDR3 sequence is 13 residues long. The CDR3 DNA reads TGCAGCGTTTTACAGGGGTTGAACACTGAAGCTTTCTTT. Translation: CSVLQGLNTEAFF.

This rearrangement joins TRBV5-4 to TRBJ2-5; 8 bases are a match to TRBD1. Unmatched junction bases numbered 7, after V lost 3 bases and J lost 3 bases. The CDR3 is 15 amino acids. Germline CDR1 and CDR2: SGHNT and YYREEE (reference sequence). Here the CDR3 DNA reads TGTGCCAGCAGCTCCCCACCGACAGGGGAAGAGACCCAGTACTTC. Amino acid sequence: CASSSPPTGEETQYF.

J is TRBJ2-3 and V is TRBV5-1; 8 bases agree with TRBD1. V was pared by 2 bases and J by 1 base, with 9 bases of the junction left unmatched. The CDR3 covers 17 residues. Germline CDR1 is SGHRS and CDR2 is YFSETQ. The CDR3 loop reads CASSLRQGLGGTDTQYF. Written as DNA, the CDR3 is TGCGCCAGCAGCTTAAGACAGGGGTTGGGAGGCACAGATACGCAGTATTTT. The full variable domain, with the rest looked up from reference TRBV5-1 and TRBJ2-3, is KAGVTQTPRYLIKTRGQQVTLSCSPISGHRSVSWYQQTPGQGLQFLFEYFSETQRNKGNFPGRFSGRQFSNSRSEMNVSTLELGDSALYLCASSLRQGLGGTDTQYFGPGTRLTVL.

The chain couples TRBV2 to TRBJ2-5, with TRBD2 identical over 9 bases. The CDR3 runs to 14 residues. Trimming cost V 5 bases and J 2 bases; bases outside gene matches: 3. Germline V CDR1 and CDR2: SNHLY, FYNNEI. CDR3 DNA sequence: TGTGCCAGCAGTTGGACTAGCGAACAAGAGACCCAGTACTTC. It yields the protein CASSWTSEQETQYF.

This chain uses TRBV4-2 with TRBJ2-3; 11 bases fit TRBD2. The CDR3 runs to 18 residues. CDR1 and CDR2 from the germline V gene are LGHNA and YNFKEQ. The V segment lost 4 bases and the J segment 3 bases; nucleotides outside the gene matches: 12. The CDR3 bases are TGTGCCAGCAGCCTTCTTTTCCCGACTAGCGGGGTAACAGATACGCAGTATTTT. As protein: CASSLLFPTSGVTDTQYF.

The chain combines TRBV11-2 with TRBJ2-1, with D perhaps matching TRBD1 (6 bases). V gave up 5 bases and J gave up 2 bases, with 16 bases separating them. The CDR3 runs 16 residues. The germline V gene encodes CDR1 SGHAT and CDR2 FQNNGV. DNA of the CDR3: TGTGCCAGCAGCCTAGGGGCAGGGGTAGCCTACAATGAGCAGTTCTTC. Amino acids: CASSLGAGVAYNEQFF.

V is TRBV4-1 and J is TRBJ1-2; TRBD1 might be the D (6 bases). Germline V CDR1 and CDR2: MGHRA, YSYEKL. This CDR3 spans 14 amino acids. Trimming took 4 bases from V and 0 from J, leaving 9 bases between them. The CDR3 is CASSPTGANYGYTF. The DNA for the CDR3 is TGCGCCAGCAGCCCGACAGGTGCTAACTATGGCTACACCTTC.

CDR3 in DNA: TGTGCCAGTAGGGGGATGAATCAGGGGTACCAAGAGACCCAGTACTTC. It encodes CASRGMNQGYQETQYF. V usage is TRBV19 and J usage is TRBJ2-5, with D tentatively TRBD1 (6 bases). Trimming removed 6 bases at V and 0 bases at J, with 17 bases between. Germline V gene sequence: CDR1 LNHDA, CDR2 SQIVND (reference sequence). The length of the CDR3 is 16 residues.

The gene calls are TRBV4-3 and TRBJ2-1; 8 nucleotides agree with TRBD2. This CDR3 is 16 amino acids long. Looked up from germline, CDR1 is LGHNA and CDR2 is YSLEER. The J segment lost 7 bases and the V segment lost 1 base, leaving 9 bases of the junction unmatched. DNA of the CDR3: TGCGCCAGCAGCCAAGGAGCGGGGGTCGTGGGAAATGAGCAGTTCTTC. It is translated as CASSQGAGVVGNEQFF.

Ten or more counts support this clone. CDR3 protein: CASSQSRYRDRDRGYTF. The DNA of the CDR3 is TGCGCCAGCAGCCAATCCCGCTACCGGGACAGGGATCGTGGCTACACCTTC. The chain uses TRBV4-1 and TRBJ1-2, with 9 bases that match TRBD1. Germline CDR1 is MGHRA and CDR2 is YSYEKL. CDR3 length equals 17 residues. The V and J ends lost 2 bases and 7 bases, in that order; junction bases with no gene match: 14.

This rearrangement joins TRBV19 to TRBJ1-1, with 10 bases aligning to TRBD1. There are 15 residues in the CDR3. Losses at the gene ends were 11 bases for V and 4 bases for J; bases not matched to a gene: 13. CDR1 is LNHDA and CDR2 is SQIVND in the germline V gene (reference sequence). CDR3: CASTGTGVSITEAFF. The CDR3, as DNA: TGTGCCTCAACCGGGACAGGGGTTTCGATCACTGAAGCTTTCTTT. Full variable domain (outside the CDR3, taken from reference TRBV19 and TRBJ1-1): DGGITQSPKYLFRKEGQNVTLSCEQNLNHDAMYWYRQDPGQGLRLIYYSQIVNDFQKGDIAEGYSVSREKKESFPLTVTSAQKNPTAFYLCASTGTGVSITEAFFGQGTRLTVV.

The chain couples TRBV2 to TRBJ2-5; possible D gene TRBD2, 5 bases. Germline-derived CDR1 and CDR2 are SNHLY and FYNNEI. The CDR3 is 15 residues long. The V gene lost 9 bases and the J gene lost 1 base, with 18 bases spanning the gap. The CDR3 loop reads CASKKGADGQETQYF. The CDR3 DNA is TGTGCCAGTAAAAAAGGAGCGGACGGCCAAGAGACCCAGTACTTC.

The rearrangement joins TRBV10-3 to TRBJ2-1, with D possibly being TRBD2 (6 bases). The CDR3 has 13 residues. The germline V gene encodes CDR1 ENHRY and CDR2 SYGVKD. Trimming pared 4 bases from V and 8 bases from J, leaving 12 bases between. The CDR3 loop is CAISGLWGDEQFF. In nucleotides, the CDR3 is TGTGCCATCAGTGGTTTGTGGGGGGATGAGCAGTTCTTC.

The rearrangement joins TRBV5-4 to TRBJ1-2, with 7 bases lining up with TRBD1. With 4 bases clipped from V and 0 bases from J, the junction kept 6 bases outside the gene matches. Germline assignment: CDR1 SGHNT and CDR2 YYREEE (reference sequence). CDR3 size: 15 residues. The CDR3 DNA is TGTGCCAGCAGCCCGAAACAGGGGACTAACTATGGCTACACCTTC. Translating it yields CASSPKQGTNYGYTF.

V and J are TRBV4-2 and TRBJ1-5; D is unresolved. The length of the CDR3 is 15 residues. The V and J ends lost 2 bases and 9 bases respectively, with 17 bases between them. The germline CDR1 and CDR2 sequences are LGHNA and YNFKEQ. The CDR3 spells CASSQYEGTERPQHF. The CDR3, as DNA: TGTGCCAGCAGCCAATATGAGGGTACGGAGAGGCCCCAGCATTTT.

This chain joins TRBV3-1 (or the pseudogene TRBV3-2) and TRBJ1-5; no clear D. This CDR3 is 12 amino acids long. Trimming pared 3 bases from V and 5 bases from J, leaving 5 bases between. Germline V gene sequence: CDR1 LGHDT, CDR2 YNNKEL (reference sequence). The CDR3 is CASSHGDQPQHF. CDR3 sequence (DNA): TGTGCCAGCAGCCATGGAGATCAGCCCCAGCATTTT.

The chain recombines TRBV29-1 with TRBJ1-2; TRBD1 matches at 10 bases. Germline-derived CDR1 and CDR2 are SQVTM and ANQGSEA. This CDR3 spans 13 amino acids. J lost 3 bases, V lost 8 bases, and 6 bases had no gene match. CDR3 sequence reads: CSFPGTGDYGYTF. CDR3 sequence (DNA): TGCAGCTTCCCCGGGACAGGGGACTATGGCTACACCTTC.

The J gene is TRBJ2-3, the V gene TRBV7-3, with TRBD2 as a possible D gene (5 bases). The V end was cut by 2 bases, the J end by 6 bases, with 6 bases between. Per the germline V gene, CDR1 is SGHTA and CDR2 is FQGTGA. The CDR3 runs to 12 residues. Here the CDR3 reads CASSLPGDTQYF. As DNA, the CDR3 is TGTGCCAGCAGCTTACCGGGGGATACGCAGTATTTT.

The chain employs TRBV1 and TRBJ2-2; the listed D gene, TRBD2, was not tested against the DNA. TRBV1 is a listed pseudogene. The CDR3 contains 15 residues. The CDR3 here is CTSSSREVSTGELFF. The CDR3 nucleotides read TGCACCAGCAGCAGTCGGGAAGTTAGCACCGGGGAGCTGTTTTTT.